Sequencing of this TCR beta chain was carried out in a study of regulatory T cells in long-lasting Graves disease. As for time point: newly diagnosed GD, antithyroid drugs for less than 3 months. From RNA extracted from PBMCs, the TCR library was made. Of note for this clonotype: Since a much larger clone is just one base distant, this may be a read error.

Construction of TCR beta libraries relied on iRepertoire HTBI primers and on Arm-PCR targeting CDR3 regions. MiXCR, applied by TCRdb to the multiplex PCR reads, yields one record per CDR3 protein. The table includes around 500,000 distinct CDR3 sequences, 15% to 20% detected once. In germline, CDR1 is LGHDT, CDR2 YNNKEL (reference sequence). V was clipped by 1 base and J by 6 bases; unmatched bases: 8. The CDR3 sequence is 15 residues long. These data were also reused for a study on T cells in Graves' hyperthyroidism and ophthalmopathy. As that study records: The hyperthyroidism was newly diagnosed and had lasted under 2 months; the patients were aged 18 to 65.

The sequence came from a woman aged 40-65 years with Graves disease. The sequencing here drew on peripheral blood mononuclear cells (PBMCs), taken at new diagnosis, from a patient treated with antithyroid drugs. The V and J genes are TRBV3-1 and TRBJ1-2; 7 nucleotides line up with TRBD1. The CDR3 reads CASSQVGTANHGYTF. The CDR3 bases are TGTGCCAGCAGCCAAGTGGGGACAGCCAACCATGGCTACACCTTC.